One and the same sample provided the 12 T cell receptor beta chains below, sequenced in a study of shared clonotypes between healthy human individuals (dated by TCRdb to 2018 to 2021). Receptors were amplified or captured by the immunoSEQ multiplex PCR assay. TCRdb took this table from immuneACCESS and kept in-frame rearrangements with V and J called. Such tables lack part of the clones; where checked against another copy, unresolved V genes explain under half of the gap, and the rest is unexplained. This sample holds about 640,000 clones; less than 80% were observed only once. 1.8% of the sample is taken by the ten largest. Material for sequencing was memory CD4+ T cells sorted from blood. The sample's cell subset or site label, in plain terms: CD45RA-negative fraction. The receptors originated from a woman in her twenties or thirties in good health.

The V call is TRBV4-1, the J call TRBJ2-3, with a weak D call TRBD1 (5 bases). CDR3 length: 15 residues. V was pared by 0 bases and J by 2 bases, with 9 bases between. From germline, CDR1 is MGHRA and CDR2 YSYEKL. CDR3 loop: CASSQEDINTDTQYF. DNA for the CDR3: TGCGCCAGCAGCCAAGAGGACATCAACACAGATACGCAGTATTTT.

This sequence joins TRBV19 and TRBJ2-7; 11 positions match TRBD2. CDR1 and CDR2 from the germline V gene are LNHDA and SQIVND (reference sequence). The trim removed 5 bases at V and 2 bases at J, leaving 5 bases unmatched. The CDR3 totals 15 residues. The CDR3 DNA is TGTGCCAGTAGTCTTGGGACTAGCGGCACCTACGAGCAGTACTTC. Its protein is CASSLGTSGTYEQYF.

This clone appeared once. The V and J genes are TRBV30 and TRBJ1-1; TRBD1 is a possible D gene (5 bases). CDR1 GTSNPN and CDR2 SVGIG come from the germline V gene (reference sequence). This CDR3 has 16 residues. With 2 bases removed from V and 0 bases from J, the gap between germline ends came to 16 bases. CDR3 amino acids: CAWSTLWGVMNTEAFF. The CDR3 DNA is TGTGCCTGGAGTACCCTATGGGGGGTCATGAACACTGAAGCTTTCTTT.

The chain uses TRBV18 and TRBJ1-4; D is unclear. Germline V gene lookup returns CDR1 KGHSH and CDR2 LQKENI. This CDR3 contains 13 residues. The V end lost 4 bases, the J end lost 5 bases, and 8 bases lay between the germline ends. The CDR3, as DNA: TGTGCCAGCTCACAATTTCCAAATGAAAAACTGTTTTTT. Encoded protein: CASSQFPNEKLFF.

The chain joins TRBV14 to TRBJ2-3; no clear D gene. CDR3 length: 12 residues. Trimming cost V 1 base and J 7 bases, with 6 bases left between them. The germline CDR1 and CDR2 sequences are SGHDN and FVKESK. The DNA of the CDR3 is TGTGCCAGCAGCCAAGTAGTAAATACGCAGTATTTT. Its translation is CASSQVVNTQYF. The complete variable domain, with remaining parts taken from reference TRBV14 and TRBJ2-3, reads EAGVTQFPSHSVIEKGQTVTLRCDPISGHDNLYWYRRVMGKEIKFLLHFVKESKQDESGMPNNRFLAERTGGTYSTLKVQPAELEDSGVYFCASSQVVNTQYFGPGTRLTVL.

The chain has TRBV9 and TRBJ2-2; either TRBD1 or TRBD2 may supply D (5 bases each). The CDR3 sequence is 15 residues long. Germline V gene data show CDR1 as SGDLS and CDR2 as YYNGEE. V was pared by 5 bases and J by 4 bases, with 15 bases between. The DNA for the CDR3 is TGTGCCAGCAGTCCTTTTCTAGGGACCACCGGGGAGCTGTTTTTT. Translation gives CASSPFLGTTGELFF.

V is TRBV7-9 and J is TRBJ1-4; no reliable D call. The germline gives CDR1 SEHNR, CDR2 FQNEAQ (reference sequence). Trimming removed 1 base at V and 1 base at J, with 16 bases between. The CDR3 runs 18 residues. The CDR3 DNA sequence: TGTGCCAGCAGCTTAGGCCCGAACCGGTTCGGAACTAATGAAAAACTGTTTTTT. Its protein product is CASSLGPNRFGTNEKLFF.

This chain uses TRBV5-1 with TRBJ2-3; D is possibly TRBD1 or TRBD2 (6 bases each). V was cut by 0 bases and J by 0 bases, with 17 bases left in between. Germline values: CDR1 SGHRS, CDR2 YFSETQ. The CDR3 spans 18 residues. Here the CDR3 DNA reads TGCGCCAGCAGCTTGGGTTTTTACGGGGGCCTTAGCACAGATACGCAGTATTTT. Translation: CASSLGFYGGLSTDTQYF. The variable domain in full, with the rest retrieved from reference TRBV5-1 and TRBJ2-3, is KAGVTQTPRYLIKTRGQQVTLSCSPISGHRSVSWYQQTPGQGLQFLFEYFSETQRNKGNFPGRFSGRQFSNSRSEMNVSTLELGDSALYLCASSLGFYGGLSTDTQYFGPGTRLTVL.

The CDR3 nucleotides are TGTGCCAGCAGGAGAGGGGGTGGCTTTGGCACCTACGAGCAGTACTTC. This encodes CASRRGGGFGTYEQYF. The chain carries TRBV28 and TRBJ2-7; tentatively, D is TRBD1 (6 bases). The CDR3 loop spans 16 amino acids. The V gene lost 6 bases and the J gene lost 2 bases, with 20 bases spanning the gap. Looked up from germline, CDR1 is MDHEN and CDR2 is SYDVKM.

The rearrangement uses TRBV6-5 and TRBJ2-5, with 10 bases matching TRBD2. Germline CDR1 and CDR2: MNHEY and SVGAGI. Trimming removed 6 bases from V and 4 bases from J; junction bases left unmatched: 8. CDR3 length equals 15 residues. The CDR3 region has the DNA TGTGCCAGCAGCCCGAGGCTAGCGGGAGTAGAGACCCAGTACTTC. Protein product: CASSPRLAGVETQYF.

This clone occurred once. This chain links TRBV6-5 with TRBJ1-2; the match to TRBD1 covers 12 bases. The ends lost 5 bases at V and 4 bases at J; junction bases unmatched: 5. Germline V gene sequence: CDR1 MNHEY, CDR2 SVGAGI. The CDR3 is made up of 15 amino acids. CDR3 sequence reads: CASSVPGQGAYGYTF. DNA for the CDR3: TGTGCCAGCAGTGTCCCGGGACAGGGGGCCTATGGCTACACCTTC.

The V call is TRBV2, the J call TRBJ2-5; unclear D gene. The J call may be in error: the DNA end matches TRBJ2-7 better. This CDR3 is 13 amino acids long. From germline, CDR1 is SNHLY and CDR2 FYNNEI. The CDR3 region has the DNA TGTGCCAGCAGTGCGATAAATTCCTACGAGCAGTACTTC. Protein sequence: CASSAINSYEQYF.